Following are 19 T cell receptor beta chains from one sample sequenced in a study of T cells in Graves' hyperthyroidism and ophthalmopathy. TCR beta CDR3 regions were amplified from RNA. First-round RT-PCR of the TCR CDR3 relied on the HTBI primer set. TCRdb processed the multiplex PCR reads anew with MiXCR; each CDR3 protein has one entry. The sample carries approximately 560,000 distinct CDR3 sequences, about half recorded once. The sample was peripheral blood or thyroid tissue (not recorded which). The receptor set was obtained from a woman under 30 with Graves' hyperthyroidism.

Of note for this clonotype: Germline is not matched at one junction end, which may reflect a read error. This chain uses TRBV29-1 with TRBJ1-4; tentatively, D is TRBD1 (6 bases). The germline CDR1 and CDR2 sequences are SQVTM and ANQGSEA. The CDR3 sequence is 15 residues long. The CDR3 coding sequence is TGCAGCGTTGTCGAAGGGGGGCTAACTGATGAAAAACTGTTTTTT. Its protein is CSVVEGGLTDEKLFF.

This clonotype has only a few counts. The gene calls are TRBV13 and TRBJ2-7, with D unclear. Germline CDR1 PRHDT, CDR2 FYEKMQ (reference sequence). This CDR3 comprises 15 residues. V was trimmed by 5 bases and J by 5 bases, leaving 19 bases between them. The DNA of the CDR3 is TGTGCCAGCAGCAATACAGCCCAAGCCGTTGACGAGCAGTACTTC. This gives the protein CASSNTAQAVDEQYF.

This clonotype was seen a few times. The CDR3: CASSLAGTEGETQYF. In nucleotides, the CDR3 is TGTGCCAGCAGCTTGGCCGGGACGGAGGGAGAGACCCAGTACTTC. The rearrangement links TRBV5-4 to TRBJ2-5; D might be TRBD2 (6 bases). CDR1 is SGHNT and CDR2 is YYREEE in the germline V gene (reference sequence). The CDR3 is 15 residues long. V dropped 0 bases and J dropped 4 bases, with 13 bases sitting between them.

To note about this clonotype: Compared with germline, one end of the junction differs, possibly owing to a read error. The chain has TRBV10-3 and TRBJ1-1; D call uncertain. Looked up from germline, CDR1 is ENHRY and CDR2 is SYGVKD. CDR3 length equals 12 residues. The CDR3 sequence: CASSLLRGEAFF. The CDR3 DNA reads TGTGCCAGCAGTTTATTGCGAGGGGAAGCTTTCTTT.

As concerns this clonotype: Germline and junction disagree at one end, which may indicate a read error. The chain combines TRBV6-2 or TRBV6-3 with TRBJ2-5, with 9 positions matching TRBD1. The CDR3 sequence is 14 residues long. Germline CDR1 reads MNHEY; CDR2 reads SVGEGT. Written as DNA, the CDR3 is TGTGCCGGCAGAGTACAGGGGGCCGATCTGACCCAGTACTTC. Protein: CAGRVQGADLTQYF.

V is TRBV29-1 and J is TRBJ2-6, with 9 bases aligning to TRBD1. Per the germline V gene, CDR1 is SQVTM and CDR2 is ANQGSEA. V was clipped by 8 bases and J by 1 base; unmatched bases: 3. The CDR3 loop spans 14 amino acids. The CDR3 region is CSLTGGSGANVLTF. The DNA of the CDR3 is TGCAGCTTGACAGGGGGATCTGGGGCCAACGTCCTGACTTTC.

In its sample, this clonotype was seen many times. This chain joins TRBV29-1 and TRBJ2-2; the D gene is possibly TRBD2 (6 bases). Looked up from germline, CDR1 is SQVTM and CDR2 is ANQGSEA. V was trimmed by 1 base and J by 5 bases, leaving 11 bases between them. There are 14 residues in the CDR3. The CDR3 protein is CSVEVGGITGELFF. In DNA form, the CDR3 reads TGCAGCGTTGAAGTGGGCGGGATAACCGGGGAGCTGTTTTTT.

This clonotype has at least ten counts. The rearrangement joins TRBV7-9 to TRBJ2-7; 7 positions agree with TRBD2. CDR1 and CDR2 from the germline V gene are SEHNR and FQNEAQ (reference sequence). V trimming: 5 bases; J trimming: 7 bases; junction bases outside the gene matches: 8. The CDR3 loop spans 13 amino acids. The CDR3 nucleotides read TGTGCCAGCAGCGTAGGACTAGACCTTGAGCAGTACTTC. This translates into CASSVGLDLEQYF.

This clonotype came up many times. This sequence joins TRBV4-1 and TRBJ2-5, with D possibly being TRBD1 (5 bases). V lost 6 bases and J 5 bases, leaving 13 bases between the germline ends. The CDR3 runs to 13 residues. Per the germline V gene, CDR1 is MGHRA and CDR2 is YSYEKL. The CDR3 DNA reads as TGCGCCAGCAGACAACAGGCCACGGAGACCCAGTACTTC. Protein: CASRQQATETQYF.

Comment on this clonotype: The CDR3 does not end in the conserved phenylalanine or tryptophan, so this is likely a read error. This chain connects TRBV19 to TRBJ1-6, with D perhaps matching TRBD1 (5 bases). The V and J ends lost 7 bases and 5 bases respectively, with 12 bases between them. The CDR3 loop spans 14 amino acids. Looked up from germline, CDR1 is LNHDA and CDR2 is SQIVND (reference sequence). In DNA, the CDR3 is TGTGCCAGTAACGTTGGGGGAAATAATTCACCCCTCCACCTT. Residues: CASNVGGNNSPLHL.

The rearrangement links TRBV2 to TRBJ1-4; D not resolved. The CDR3 covers 14 residues. The germline V gene encodes CDR1 SNHLY and CDR2 FYNNEI. Trimming removed 7 bases from V and 3 bases from J, with 12 bases in between. The CDR3 protein is CASIGDTPNEKLFF. As DNA, the CDR3 is TGTGCCAGCATCGGCGACACACCTAATGAAAAACTGTTTTTT.

Ten or more counts support this clonotype. The chain carries TRBV7-9 and TRBJ1-3, with a tentative D call TRBD1 (6 bases). V lost 10 bases to trimming and J lost 4 bases, with 14 bases between them. This CDR3 contains 13 residues. In germline, CDR1 is SEHNR, CDR2 FQNEAQ (reference sequence). CDR3 sequence reads: CAILQGGGNTIYF. The CDR3 bases are TGTGCCATCCTACAGGGTGGGGGAAACACCATATATTTT.

This clonotype has more than one count but fewer than ten. The rearrangement uses TRBV19 and TRBJ1-2; weak D call: TRBD1 (6 bases). The CDR3 is 13 amino acids. Germline V CDR1 and CDR2: LNHDA, SQIVND (reference sequence). Trimming shortened V by 7 bases and J by 4 bases, and 13 bases separated the two germline ends. CDR3 coding DNA: TGTGCCAGTATCCCACAGGGTAGCTATGGCTACACCTTC. It specifies CASIPQGSYGYTF.

The genes are TRBV7-3 and TRBJ2-2; D gene ambiguous. V was shortened by 5 bases and J by 3 bases, with 7 bases between the two germline ends. The CDR3 is 13 residues long. Germline V gene lookup returns CDR1 SGHTA and CDR2 FQGTGA. The CDR3 is CASSINYTGELFF. The CDR3 DNA reads TGTGCCAGCAGCATCAACTACACCGGGGAGCTGTTTTTT.

The DNA for the CDR3 is TGTGCCAGTAGTATTCAGCGTGGGGGCGGAGAGACCCAGTACTTC. Amino acids: CASSIQRGGGETQYF. The chain combines TRBV19 with TRBJ2-5; D might be TRBD1 (6 bases). The germline V gene encodes CDR1 LNHDA and CDR2 SQIVND (reference sequence). V lost 3 bases and J 4 bases, leaving 15 bases between the germline ends. The CDR3 loop spans 15 amino acids.

This clonotype was recorded a few times. An end of the junction does not agree with germline; a read error may underlie this. The rearrangement uses TRBV10-3 and TRBJ1-1; 7 bases are shared with TRBD1. The CDR3 totals 15 residues. CDR1 is ENHRY, CDR2 SYGVKD, per germline. Written as DNA, the CDR3 is TGTGCCAGCAGTGACCGGACAGGAACTAACACTGAAGCTTTCTTT. Amino acid sequence: CASSDRTGTNTEAFF.

The rearrangement uses TRBV20-1 and TRBJ2-2; 12 nucleotides match TRBD2. This CDR3 comprises 16 residues. Trimming at V came to 2 bases and at J to 7 bases, leaving 8 bases not matched to a gene. Germline assignment: CDR1 DFQATT and CDR2 SNEGSKA (reference sequence). In DNA form, the CDR3 reads TGCAGTGCTAGAAGCCGACTAGCGGGAGCTTACGGGGAGCTGTTTTTT. Translated, it gives CSARSRLAGAYGELFF.

V is TRBV24-1 and J is TRBJ1-5; 8 bases are a match to TRBD1. CDR3 size: 14 residues. V dropped 6 bases and J dropped 7; count of bases not matched to a gene: 7. The germline CDR1 and CDR2 sequences are KGHDR and SFDVKD. This chain's CDR3 is CATSLQGEGQPQHF. CDR3 sequence (DNA): TGTGCCACCAGTCTACAGGGGGAAGGCCAGCCCCAGCATTTT.

Many counts were recorded for this clonotype. J is TRBJ1-1 and V is TRBV7-9; possibly TRBD1 for D (6 bases). The V gene lost 5 bases and the J gene lost 5 bases, with 15 bases spanning the gap. Germline V CDR1 and CDR2: SEHNR, FQNEAQ (reference sequence). The CDR3 consists of 14 residues. The CDR3 spells CASSPHDRLTEAFF. The CDR3 nucleotides read TGTGCCAGCAGCCCACACGACAGGCTAACTGAAGCTTTCTTT.